This T cell receptor (beta chain) derives from a study of regulatory T cells in long-lasting Graves disease. Study information: Antithyroid drugs had been taken by newly diagnosed Graves' patients for under 3 months.

CDR3 regions were amplified by Arm-PCR using iRepertoire HTBI primers to build TCR beta libraries. In TCRdb, the multiplex PCR reads were re-called with MiXCR into one record per CDR3 protein. Of about 540,000 distinct CDR3 sequences listed, approximately 12% are singletons. Time point reported: newly diagnosed GD, antithyroid drugs for less than 3 months. Making the TCR library involved RNA that had been extracted from PBMCs. This clonotype was counted many times. Its specificity is not known. Study-wide results and limits: Persistent Graves' cases showed lower TCR diversity than newly diagnosed cases.

The CDR3 extends over 13 amino acids. Unmatched junction bases numbered 1, after V lost 2 bases and J lost 2 bases. Germline values: CDR1 DFQATT, CDR2 SNEGSKA (reference sequence). The data were also submitted as part of a second study, on T cells in Graves' hyperthyroidism and ophthalmopathy. From that paper: TCR CDR3 regions were first amplified by RT-PCR with HTBI primers.

The receptor was isolated from a man between 25 and 39 years old with Graves disease. The sample here was peripheral blood mononuclear cells (PBMCs), taken at new diagnosis, from a patient treated with antithyroid drugs. The V call is TRBV20-1, the J call TRBJ2-7; 9 bases line up with TRBD2. CDR3: CSARLAGPYEQYF. The DNA for the CDR3 is TGCAGTGCTAGACTAGCGGGACCCTACGAGCAGTACTTC.